This T cell receptor (beta chain) was obtained from a study of blood T cell repertoires in COVID-19. The data were produced by immunoSEQ multiplex PCR, yet TCRdb's version contains in-frame clones alone and is incomplete. The repertoire holds fewer than 250,000 clones, around four fifths seen once, with roughly a tenth in the top ten. Trimming cost V 2 bases and J 6 bases, with 21 bases left between them. This CDR3 is 17 amino acids long. CDR1 and CDR2 (germline): SGHNT, YYREEE (reference sequence). The V and J genes are TRBV5-4 and TRBJ1-5; TRBD1 is a possible D gene (6 bases). The sequence derives from a woman older than 75 with COVID-19, enrolled during active disease. The sequenced sample consisted of peripheral blood. The CDR3 DNA follows: TGTGCCAGCAGCTTTAGCCGGGGACAAGGAATAGGTCAGCCCCAGCATTTT. Translated: CASSFSRGQGIGQPQHF.